This T cell receptor beta chain is from a study of radiotherapy plus CTLA-4 blockade in lung cancer. Whole-study context: 15% to 20% of patients responded objectively, and roughly 30% achieved disease control. Study-level findings and limits: Subsequent to radiotherapy plus ipilimumab, tumor-derived TCR clones underwent expansion in blood. Dynamics of early blood T cell clones, together with interferon-beta, were reportedly the best predictors of response.

V was pared by 4 bases and J by 3 bases, with 4 bases of the junction left unmatched. The CDR3 contains 15 residues. Looked up from germline, CDR1 is LNHDA and CDR2 is SQIVND (reference sequence). Generated by immunoSEQ multiplex PCR, the TCRdb table keeps only in-frame clones and is missing some. This table has 35,000 to 50,000 clones, approximately 73% appearing once. Patients with chemo-refractory metastatic non-small-cell lung cancer received focal radiation plus CTLA-4 blockade with ipilimumab. About this clone: Its antigen is as yet unknown.

The V and J genes are TRBV19 and TRBJ2-5; 11 bases match TRBD2. Sample: peripheral blood, taken from a patient treated with radiotherapy plus ipilimumab. The receptor's source is a human donor with non-small cell lung cancer who had a complete response to radiotherapy plus ipilimumab. In DNA, the CDR3 is TGTGCCAGTAGTAGAAGACTAGCGGGGAAAGAGACCCAGTACTTC. This encodes CASSRRLAGKETQYF.